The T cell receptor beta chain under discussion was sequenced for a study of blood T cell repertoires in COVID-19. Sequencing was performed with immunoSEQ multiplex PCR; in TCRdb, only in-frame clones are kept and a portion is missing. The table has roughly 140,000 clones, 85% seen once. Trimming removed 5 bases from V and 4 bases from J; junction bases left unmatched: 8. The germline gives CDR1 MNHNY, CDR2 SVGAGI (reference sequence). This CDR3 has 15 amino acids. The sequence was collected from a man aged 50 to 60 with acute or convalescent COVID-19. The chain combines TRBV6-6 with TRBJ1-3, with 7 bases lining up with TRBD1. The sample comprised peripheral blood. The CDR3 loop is CASSQQGMRGNTIYF. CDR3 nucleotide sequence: TGTGCCAGCAGTCAACAGGGGATGCGGGGAAACACCATATATTTT.